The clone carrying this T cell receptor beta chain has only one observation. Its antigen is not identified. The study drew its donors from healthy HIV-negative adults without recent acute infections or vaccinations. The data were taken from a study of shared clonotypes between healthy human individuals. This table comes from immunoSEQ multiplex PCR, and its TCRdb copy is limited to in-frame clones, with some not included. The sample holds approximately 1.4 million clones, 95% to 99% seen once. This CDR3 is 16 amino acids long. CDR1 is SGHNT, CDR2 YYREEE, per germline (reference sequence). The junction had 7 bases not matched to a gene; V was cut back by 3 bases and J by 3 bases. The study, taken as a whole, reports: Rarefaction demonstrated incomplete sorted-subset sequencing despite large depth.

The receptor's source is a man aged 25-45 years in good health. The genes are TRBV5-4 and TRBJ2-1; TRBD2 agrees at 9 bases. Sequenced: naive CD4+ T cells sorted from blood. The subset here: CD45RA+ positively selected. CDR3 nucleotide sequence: TGTGCCAGCAGCTCGCCGCGGGAGGGGGGCTACAATGAGCAGTTCTTC. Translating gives CASSSPREGGYNEQFF.